Below are 32 T cell receptor beta chains sequenced from a single sample in a study of memory CD4+ T cells and cytomegalovirus serostatus. The sort gate was single viable CD3+CD4+CD8-CD45RO+ cells for memory CD4+ T cells. Profiled with immunoSEQ multiplex PCR; TCRdb holds only in-frame clones, not every one. Of tens of thousands of clones listed, 60% to 85% are singletons. The sequenced sample was memory CD4+ T cells from blood. The origin of the receptors is an adult in good health and CMV-seropositive.

The rearrangement joins TRBV7-9 to TRBJ1-5; no definite D call. The CDR3 consists of 18 residues. Trimming took off 4 bases at V and 0 bases at J, with 19 bases between the two ends. The V gene's germline CDR1 is SEHNR and CDR2 FQNEAQ (reference sequence). CDR3 DNA: TGTGCCAGCAGCTATCAATATCGCGCGGCGCATAGCAATCAGCCCCAGCATTTT. Protein sequence: CASSYQYRAAHSNQPQHF.

The J gene is TRBJ2-4, the V gene TRBV30; no clear D gene. The V gene's germline CDR1 is GTSNPN and CDR2 SVGIG (reference sequence). V was clipped by 0 bases and J by 11 bases, with 8 bases between them. The CDR3 has 11 amino acids. CDR3 residues: CAWSVSPVQYF. CDR3 sequence (DNA): TGTGCCTGGAGTGTATCCCCAGTTCAGTACTTC.

The chain combines TRBV5-1 with TRBJ2-5; D is possibly TRBD1 (6 bases). Trimming stripped 4 bases from V and 3 bases from J, with 16 bases between. The CDR3 extends over 15 amino acids. Per germline, CDR1 SGHRS and CDR2 YFSETQ. The CDR3, as DNA: TGCGCCAGCAGCCAAAAACAGGGAATCGAAGAGACCCAGTACTTC. Translation: CASSQKQGIEETQYF.

The rearrangement joins TRBV28 to TRBJ1-1; 8 bases align to TRBD1. Trimming at V came to 5 bases and at J to 3 bases, leaving 14 bases not matched to a gene. Germline CDR1 MDHEN, CDR2 SYDVKM. The CDR3 consists of 17 residues. The CDR3 spells CASSGQPTGVDDTEAFF. The CDR3, as DNA: TGTGCCAGCAGTGGCCAGCCGACAGGGGTTGATGACACTGAAGCTTTCTTT.

The CDR3 here is CASSNGQGNIQYF. In DNA, the CDR3 is TGTGCCAGCAGCAACGGACAGGGAAACATTCAGTACTTC. The V call is TRBV27, the J call TRBJ2-4; 8 bases are shared with TRBD1. Germline V gene data show CDR1 as MNHEY and CDR2 as SMNVEV (reference sequence). The CDR3 loop spans 13 amino acids. Losses at the gene ends were 6 bases for V and 6 bases for J; bases not matched to a gene: 4.

The chain links TRBV6-1 to TRBJ1-5; no firm D call. Germline CDR1 is MNHNS and CDR2 is SASEGT. This CDR3 region has 14 residues. V was pared by 7 bases and J by 0 bases, with 10 bases between. The CDR3 protein is CASISTLSNQPQHF. The CDR3 DNA follows: TGTGCCAGCATAAGTACACTTAGCAATCAGCCCCAGCATTTT.

The J gene is TRBJ1-1, the V gene TRBV18, with D possibly being TRBD1 (5 bases). The CDR3 spans 14 residues. The germline V and J ends were trimmed by 6 bases and 6 bases, with 17 bases remaining between them. Germline loops: CDR1 KGHSH, CDR2 LQKENI. The CDR3 region has the DNA TGTGCCAGCTCGCAGACTCAGGGTGGGGCTGAAGCTTTCTTT. Translated, it gives CASSQTQGGAEAFF.

Many counts were recorded for this clone. The V and J genes are TRBV28 and TRBJ1-4; unclear D gene. The CDR3 is made up of 15 amino acids. Germline V gene lookup returns CDR1 MDHEN and CDR2 SYDVKM. Trimming took off 6 bases at V and 2 bases at J, with 13 bases between the two ends. The CDR3 DNA reads as TGTGCCAGCAGCCCCCCCCAGGCTACTAATGAAAAACTGTTTTTT. Its translation is CASSPPQATNEKLFF.

The rearrangement uses TRBV27 and TRBJ2-3; TRBD1 matches at 11 bases. Germline V gene lookup returns CDR1 MNHEY and CDR2 SMNVEV (reference sequence). Trimming at V came to 10 bases and at J to 4 bases, leaving 4 bases not matched to a gene. The CDR3 sequence is 13 residues long. The CDR3 nucleotides are TGTGCCACCGCGGACAGGGGGCCAGATACGCAGTATTTT. This sequence encodes CATADRGPDTQYF.

This clone was recorded once. The DNA of the CDR3 is TGCGCCAGCAGCCCGGTGGTCCGGGGAGGTCAGGACGAGCAGTACTTC. Its protein product is CASSPVVRGGQDEQYF. The rearrangement joins TRBV5-1 to TRBJ2-7; a possible D gene is TRBD2 (6 bases). CDR1 and CDR2 from the germline V gene are SGHRS and YFSETQ. This CDR3 has 16 residues. V lost 4 bases and J lost 5, with 22 bases in between.

The chain has TRBV7-3 and TRBJ2-2; 9 bases fit TRBD1. CDR1 and CDR2 (germline): SGHTA, FQGTGA. Trimming at V came to 3 bases and at J to 4 bases, leaving 6 bases not matched to a gene. There are 16 residues in the CDR3. Here the CDR3 DNA reads TGTGCCAGCAGCTTGCCGGGACAGGGTTTCACCGGGGAGCTGTTTTTT. It encodes CASSLPGQGFTGELFF.

J is TRBJ2-7 and V is TRBV4-2; D uncertain. The CDR3 is made up of 14 amino acids. Trimming pared 0 bases from V and 0 bases from J, leaving 6 bases between. CDR1 LGHNA and CDR2 YNFKEQ come from the germline V gene. The CDR3 DNA is TGTGCCAGCAGCCAAGAACCGGTCTCCTACGAGCAGTACTTC. It codes for CASSQEPVSYEQYF.

The rearrangement links TRBV4-2 to TRBJ2-5; D is unresolved. V gave up 4 bases and J gave up 3 bases, with 9 bases separating them. Germline lookup yields CDR1 LGHNA and CDR2 YNFKEQ. This CDR3 is 13 amino acids long. The CDR3 reads CASSPTGKETQYF. CDR3 nucleotide sequence: TGTGCCAGCAGCCCGACTGGAAAAGAGACCCAGTACTTC.

The chain joins TRBV18 to TRBJ2-5; 9 nucleotides align to TRBD1. Germline trimming cut 4 bases from V and 3 bases from J; bases unmatched to any gene: 3. From germline, CDR1 is KGHSH and CDR2 LQKENI. The CDR3 loop spans 14 amino acids. The CDR3 nucleotides read TGTGCCAGCTCACGACGGACAGGGGAAGAGACCCAGTACTTC. Translating it yields CASSRRTGEETQYF.

This chain links TRBV30 with TRBJ2-2; D may correspond to TRBD1 or TRBD2 (5 bases each). This CDR3 region has 19 residues. CDR1 is GTSNPN, CDR2 SVGIG, per germline (reference sequence). V was trimmed by 2 bases and J by 3 bases, leaving 25 bases between them. The CDR3 DNA is TGTGCCTGGAGTATTTTGAGGCGTAGGGCAGGGACCTACACCGGGGAGCTGTTTTTT. Its translation is CAWSILRRRAGTYTGELFF.

The chain employs TRBV5-6 and TRBJ1-4; a possible D gene is TRBD1 (6 bases). The CDR3 sequence is 14 residues long. Germline V lookup: CDR1 SGHDT, CDR2 YYEEEE. The V end lost 4 bases, the J end lost 4 bases, and 11 bases lay between the germline ends. CDR3 protein: CASSQGPFNEKLFF. The CDR3 DNA follows: TGTGCCAGCAGCCAGGGGCCGTTTAATGAAAAACTGTTTTTT.

The CDR3 DNA is TGTGCCAGCAGCTTAGACCCGCCTAACAGTGAGCAGTTCTTC. Residues: CASSLDPPNSEQFF. The chain has TRBV7-9 and TRBJ2-1; no reliable D call. This CDR3 region has 14 residues. Germline lookup yields CDR1 SEHNR and CDR2 FQNEAQ (reference sequence). Between the trimmed V and J ends, which lost 1 base and 9 bases, there was a span of 13 bases. The entire variable domain, with the rest obtained from reference TRBV7-9 and TRBJ2-1, is as follows: DTGVSQNPRHKITKRGQNVTFRCDPISEHNRLYWYRQTLGQGPEFLTYFQNEAQLEKSRLLSDRFSAERPKGSFSTLEIQRTEQGDSAMYLCASSLDPPNSEQFFGPGTRLTVL.

This clone has a single count. V and J are TRBV15 and TRBJ2-2; TRBD2 agrees at 12 bases. Trimming took 0 bases from V and 4 from J; bases not matched to a gene: 3. The CDR3 consists of 17 residues. The germline V gene has CDR1 LNHNV and CDR2 YYDKDF (reference sequence). The CDR3 nucleotides read TGTGCCACCAGCAGAGATCCTAGCGGGGGGGTCACCGGGGAGCTGTTTTTT. Protein sequence: CATSRDPSGGVTGELFF.

The V call is TRBV9, the J call TRBJ1-2; 9 nucleotides agree with TRBD1. CDR1 and CDR2 (germline): SGDLS, YYNGEE. The J segment lost 3 bases and the V segment lost 0 bases, leaving 3 bases of the junction unmatched. The CDR3 is 15 residues long. The CDR3 bases are TGTGCCAGCAGCGTAGGGACAGGGGTATACTATGGCTACACCTTC. It translates to CASSVGTGVYYGYTF.

This chain joins TRBV19 and TRBJ2-7, with D perhaps matching TRBD1 (6 bases). V was trimmed by 4 bases and J by 4 bases, leaving 17 bases between them. Germline CDR1 and CDR2: LNHDA and SQIVND (reference sequence). The CDR3 contains 15 residues. CDR3 DNA: TGTGCCAGTAGTAAGTTGCGGACAGAGTTTTACGAGCAGTACTTC. Translated: CASSKLRTEFYEQYF.

V gene TRBV10-3 combines with J gene TRBJ2-1; 14 bases fit TRBD2. Trimming cost V 4 bases and J 1 base; bases outside gene matches: 3. The CDR3 runs 17 residues. Germline assignment: CDR1 ENHRY and CDR2 SYGVKD. The CDR3 reads CAISATSGGGSYNEQFF. The CDR3, as DNA: TGTGCCATCAGTGCGACTAGCGGGGGGGGGTCCTACAATGAGCAGTTCTTC.

V and J are TRBV5-5 and TRBJ2-5; no firm D call. The V gene lost 1 base and the J gene lost 1 base, with 5 bases spanning the gap. Germline V lookup: CDR1 SGHKS, CDR2 YYEKEE (reference sequence). The CDR3 runs 13 residues. CDR3 region: CASSLSVQETQYF. DNA for the CDR3: TGTGCCAGCAGCTTGTCAGTCCAAGAGACCCAGTACTTC. The whole variable domain, filled in from reference TRBV5-5 and TRBJ2-5, reads DAGVTQSPTHLIKTRGQQVTLRCSPISGHKSVSWYQQVLGQGPQFIFQYYEKEERGRGNFPDRFSARQFPNYSSELNVNALLLGDSALYLCASSLSVQETQYFGPGTRLLVL.

This chain links TRBV7-3 with TRBJ2-1; tentative D call: TRBD1 (6 bases). The length of the CDR3 is 15 residues. The germline gives CDR1 SGHTA, CDR2 FQGTGA. V shed 1 base and J shed 5 bases, with 12 bases lying between them. This chain's CDR3 is CASSLNLGANNEQFF. The CDR3 DNA follows: TGTGCCAGCAGCTTAAACCTGGGGGCAAACAATGAGCAGTTCTTC.

The rearrangement joins TRBV5-1 to TRBJ2-3; 9 bases agree with TRBD2. The CDR3 extends over 18 amino acids. Germline trimming cut 4 bases from V and 6 bases from J; bases unmatched to any gene: 18. Germline CDR1 and CDR2: SGHRS and YFSETQ. The CDR3 DNA reads TGCGCCAGCAGCCTAAGCATCCCGGGACTAGCAGGCCCGGATACGCAGTATTTT. This sequence encodes CASSLSIPGLAGPDTQYF. Variable domain in full (rest from reference TRBV5-1 and TRBJ2-3): KAGVTQTPRYLIKTRGQQVTLSCSPISGHRSVSWYQQTPGQGLQFLFEYFSETQRNKGNFPGRFSGRQFSNSRSEMNVSTLELGDSALYLCASSLSIPGLAGPDTQYFGPGTRLTVL.

There are a few counts of this clone. The chain combines TRBV11-2 with TRBJ2-5; D possibly matches TRBD1 or TRBD2 (5 bases each). The length of the CDR3 is 13 residues. V was shortened by 4 bases and J by 4 bases, with 10 bases between the two germline ends. Germline values: CDR1 SGHAT, CDR2 FQNNGV. The CDR3 is CASSSRGPETQYF. The CDR3 nucleotides are TGTGCCAGCAGCTCGAGGGGCCCAGAGACCCAGTACTTC. The full variable domain, in which reference TRBV11-2 and TRBJ2-5 provide the parts outside the CDR3, is EAGVAQSPRYKIIEKRQSVAFWCNPISGHATLYWYQQILGQGPKLLIQFQNNGVVDDSQLPKDRFSAERLKGVDSTLKIQPAKLEDSAVYLCASSSRGPETQYFGPGTRLLVL.

This clone was observed a single time. The chain combines TRBV6-1 with TRBJ2-7, with D perhaps matching TRBD1 (6 bases). V was trimmed by 5 bases and J by 4 bases, leaving 18 bases between them. Germline V gives CDR1 MNHNS, CDR2 SASEGT. This CDR3 is 15 amino acids long. Written as DNA, the CDR3 is TGTGCCAGCAGTAAGGCTACAGGGTTTCGATACGAGCAGTACTTC. Protein: CASSKATGFRYEQYF.

The J gene is TRBJ1-5, the V gene TRBV2, with TRBD1 identical over 9 bases. J was trimmed by 5 bases and V by 7 bases; bases with no gene match: 6. Germline CDR1 SNHLY, CDR2 FYNNEI. This CDR3 region has 14 residues. CDR3 sequence: CASMGTGRDQPQHF. In DNA form, the CDR3 reads TGTGCCAGCATGGGGACAGGGAGGGATCAGCCCCAGCATTTT.

The rearrangement links TRBV4-1 to TRBJ1-2; D is possibly TRBD1 (5 bases). This CDR3 is 15 amino acids long. The V and J ends lost 0 bases and 9 bases respectively, with 17 bases between them. Looked up from germline, CDR1 is MGHRA and CDR2 is YSYEKL. The CDR3 DNA reads as TGCGCCAGCAGCCAAGATGTCTCGACAGATAGGAGCTACACCTTC. This translates into CASSQDVSTDRSYTF.

The chain couples TRBV30 to TRBJ2-1, with D perhaps TRBD2 (7 bases). The CDR3 is 17 residues long. Germline lookup yields CDR1 GTSNPN and CDR2 SVGIG (reference sequence). V lost 0 bases and J lost 3, with 18 bases in between. CDR3 loop: CAWSVGGARYFYNEQFF. The CDR3 DNA follows: TGTGCCTGGAGTGTGGGGGGGGCCCGTTATTTCTACAATGAGCAGTTCTTC.

The chain combines TRBV7-9 with TRBJ1-2; D is unresolved. Trimming stripped 5 bases from V and 8 bases from J, with 15 bases between. This CDR3 contains 13 residues. Looked up from germline, CDR1 is SEHNR and CDR2 is FQNEAQ (reference sequence). The chain's CDR3 is CASSPDAGRGYTF. In nucleotides, the CDR3 is TGTGCCAGCAGCCCCGACGCGGGAAGGGGCTACACCTTC.

This clone was detected only once. The genes are TRBV19 and TRBJ1-3; no clear D gene. The CDR3 extends over 15 amino acids. Germline assignment: CDR1 LNHDA and CDR2 SQIVND (reference sequence). Trimming cost V 4 bases and J 0 bases, with 10 bases left between them. The CDR3 loop is CASSRGGISGNTIYF. Here the CDR3 DNA reads TGTGCCAGTAGTAGAGGAGGAATCTCTGGAAACACCATATATTTT. Full variable domain (rest looked up from reference TRBV19 and TRBJ1-3): DGGITQSPKYLFRKEGQNVTLSCEQNLNHDAMYWYRQDPGQGLRLIYYSQIVNDFQKGDIAEGYSVSREKKESFPLTVTSAQKNPTAFYLCASSRGGISGNTIYFGEGSWLTVV.

J is TRBJ1-1 and V is TRBV2; D gene unclear. The CDR3 is 11 residues long. V was cut by 9 bases and J by 11 bases, with 16 bases left in between. Germline lookup yields CDR1 SNHLY and CDR2 FYNNEI. This CDR3 reads CARTSSSQAFF. The CDR3 DNA follows: TGTGCCAGAACCTCTTCTTCTCAGGCTTTCTTT.